This TCR beta chain was documented in a study of T cell responses to AZD1222 COVID-19 vaccine (dated by TCRdb to the early 2020s). Some background on the complete study: A total of 233 trial participants underwent TCR sequencing, of whom 207 received two doses of AZD1222 and around 25 received two doses of the MenACWY control vaccine. Trial participants were enrolled by age into subgroups of 18-55, 56-69 and 70-plus years, and roughly 150, 30 and 60 TCR-sequenced participants, respectively, were included in these subgroups.

Study-wide findings and limitations: Most participants were white British and females outnumbered males, and the authors suggested that clonal diversity may have been underestimated. Because no samples from the day 14 peak response were available, repertoires could be characterized only after the peak T cell response. The 56-69-year group was small, and its depth increase did not reach significance, likely because of low power. Conclusions about previously exposed vaccinees are limited, since just a handful of AZD1222 recipients were seropositive for SARS-CoV-2 at baseline. Vaccine-associated CD4 TCRs spanned the whole spike protein, with dominant responses in regions 160-218 and 743-854. Reportedly, close to half of the unique spike-specific TCRs recognized epitopes lying outside the regions that are mutated in the B.1.351 and B.1.1.7 variants. A significant rise in spike-specific TCR breadth and depth was observed after two AZD1222 doses relative to day 0 and relative to MenACWY recipients.

The CDR3 regions of human TCRbeta chains were subjected to immunosequencing. Turning to the authors' computational methods: TCRs in the repertoires were matched against a reference library of SARS-CoV-2-specific TCRs that had been generated with the MIRA antigen-specificity platform. Breadth was defined as the fraction of unique TCRs that were SARS-CoV-2-associated. Depth was defined as the fraction of total T cells that were SARS-CoV-2-associated. Using the MIRA data, every spike-specific TCR was mapped to the spike region that the TCR reacted to and assigned to either a CD4 or a CD8 class. Log10-transformed breadth and depth values were compared by one-way ANOVA with Sidak's multiple comparisons tests. In its TCRdb copy, this immuneACCESS table keeps in-frame sequences only and misses some clones. Where compared with another copy, unresolved V genes explain less than half of these, and the others have no known cause. The V and J calls and clone size come from that table; D and trimming were worked out from the DNA. The sample table shows about 140,000 clones, and more than 85% are seen once. About 3.7% of the sample lies in the top ten.

Taken with the paper, the label for time point translates to: about 28 days (+/-7) after the second vaccine dose. AZD1222 recipients given second doses at about 4 weeks or at about 12 weeks were pooled, since spike-specific TCR depth and breadth were not found to differ between the two schedules. Samples from vaccinated people were obtained from the UK trials COV001 and COV002, which included a single-blind randomized controlled phase 2/3 trial of AZD1222 (ChAdOx1 nCoV-19) in healthy adults. For TCRbeta chain sequencing, PBMC samples from trial participants were taken at day 0 and at day 28 after the second dose. About this clone itself: The clone's antigen remains unknown. Within one base of it there is no much larger clone, and no base qualities were kept.

Its CDR3 holds 15 amino acids, cysteine through phenylalanine. Only the CDR3 DNA stays, 45 bases, in frame from base 1. V is shortened by 2 bases, J by 1 base, and the region joining them spans 9 bases. The germline V gene (reference sequence) provides CDR1 LNHNV and CDR2 YYDKDF. The chain couples TRBV15 to TRBJ1-5, with TRBD1 perhaps the D gene, on 6 matching bases. This specimen was peripheral blood, taken 28 days after the second AZD1222 dose. This sequence was found in an adult who received the AZD1222 COVID-19 vaccine. The sequenced DNA is TGTGCCACCAGCAGATTTACAGGGAGCAATCAGCCCCAGCATTTT. The translation is CATSRFTGSNQPQHF.